This TCR beta chain was sequenced for a study of blood T cell repertoires in COVID-19. The overall study: PBMCs, B-cell-depleted T cells, or T cells provided the cDNA or gDNA that made up the material.

The method was immunoSEQ multiplex PCR; TCRdb's version includes in-frame clones alone and lacks a portion of them. The top ten clones hold roughly 21% of a sample with about 200,000 clones, 70% to 90% of them seen once. Germline CDR1 reads SGDLS; CDR2 reads YYNGEE. Losses at the gene ends were 3 bases for V and 4 bases for J; bases not matched to a gene: 16. CDR3 length: 18 amino acids. Input material: peripheral blood. This receptor was identified in a man aged 60 to 75 with active or convalescent COVID-19. The gene calls are TRBV9 and TRBJ2-3; 8 bases map to TRBD2. DNA for the CDR3: TGTGCCAGCAGCGCGCACCCGTGGAGTAGCGGGGAATCAGATACGCAGTATTTT. Its translation: CASSAHPWSSGESDTQYF.